These 24 T cell receptor beta chains originate from one sample sequenced in a study of blood T cell repertoires in COVID-19. Profiled with immunoSEQ multiplex PCR; TCRdb holds only in-frame clones, not every one. The sample includes about 350,000 clones, approximately 89% seen only once; the top ten take about 3.9%. Sequenced sample: peripheral blood. These receptors came from a woman aged 55-69 years with COVID-19, enrolled during active disease.

The gene calls are TRBV2 and TRBJ1-2; a possible D gene is TRBD1 (5 bases). The CDR3 extends over 13 amino acids. V gave up 9 bases and J gave up 0 bases, with 11 bases separating them. The germline V gene has CDR1 SNHLY and CDR2 FYNNEI. The CDR3 region is CASPRQTNYGYTF. CDR3 DNA: TGTGCCAGTCCTCGACAGACTAACTATGGCTACACCTTC.

The J gene is TRBJ1-1, the V gene TRBV4-2; 8 bases are a match to TRBD1. Germline values: CDR1 LGHNA, CDR2 YNFKEQ. The CDR3 contains 19 residues. V lost 2 bases, J lost 11 bases, and 25 bases stayed unmatched. This CDR3 reads CASSQLMGQVGEDFEMAFF. The CDR3 DNA is TGTGCCAGCAGCCAACTAATGGGACAGGTAGGTGAGGACTTCGAGATGGCTTTCTTT.

V usage is TRBV7-9 and J usage is TRBJ1-1; 7 bases align to TRBD1. V was pared by 5 bases and J by 0 bases, with 6 bases of the junction left unmatched. CDR3 length equals 15 residues. Germline values: CDR1 SEHNR, CDR2 FQNEAQ (reference sequence). This CDR3 reads CASSMGQHMNTEAFF. In DNA form, the CDR3 reads TGTGCCAGCAGCATGGGACAGCACATGAACACTGAAGCTTTCTTT.

J is TRBJ1-3 and V is TRBV4-1; no clear D. V was clipped by 1 base and J by 5 bases, with 12 bases between them. This CDR3 has 15 residues. Per germline, CDR1 MGHRA and CDR2 YSYEKL. This chain's CDR3 is CASSQGTNPRNTIYF. The CDR3 DNA is TGCGCCAGCAGCCAAGGAACTAATCCAAGAAACACCATATATTTT.

This sequence joins TRBV28 and TRBJ2-4; 16 nucleotides agree with TRBD2. In germline, CDR1 is MDHEN, CDR2 SYDVKM. Trimming removed 5 bases from V and 4 bases from J; junction bases left unmatched: 2. CDR3 size: 16 residues. CDR3 loop: CASSPGLAGGKNIQYF. CDR3 DNA: TGTGCCAGCAGTCCGGGACTAGCGGGGGGGAAAAACATTCAGTACTTC.

This chain connects TRBV10-2 to TRBJ1-5; D is unclear. The CDR3 sequence is 13 residues long. Trimming took off 4 bases at V and 1 base at J, with 5 bases between the two ends. Germline V gene data show CDR1 as WSHSY and CDR2 as SAAADI. The CDR3 loop reads CASSGQSNQPQHF. CDR3 in DNA: TGCGCCAGCAGTGGTCAGAGCAATCAGCCCCAGCATTTT.

The J gene is TRBJ2-2, the V gene TRBV19; 9 bases are a match to TRBD1. Per the germline V gene, CDR1 is LNHDA and CDR2 is SQIVND (reference sequence). This CDR3 region has 15 residues. The ends lost 10 bases at V and 6 bases at J; junction bases unmatched: 12. DNA for the CDR3: TGTGCCACACTAAAGCGGACAGGGGCCCCCGGGGAGCTGTTTTTT. It codes for CATLKRTGAPGELFF. The entire variable domain, with the rest obtained from reference TRBV19 and TRBJ2-2, is as follows: DGGITQSPKYLFRKEGQNVTLSCEQNLNHDAMYWYRQDPGQGLRLIYYSQIVNDFQKGDIAEGYSVSREKKESFPLTVTSAQKNPTAFYLCATLKRTGAPGELFFGEGSRLTVL.

This clone showed up many times. The chain combines TRBV19 with TRBJ1-2; unclear D gene. Germline V gives CDR1 LNHDA, CDR2 SQIVND (reference sequence). Trimming took off 5 bases at V and 6 bases at J, with 19 bases between the two ends. This CDR3 is built from 15 residues. Here the CDR3 DNA reads TGTGCCAGTAGTGAGCGCCGCCTGCCCTCCGATGGCTACACCTTC. Residues: CASSERRLPSDGYTF.

The J gene is TRBJ1-5, the V gene TRBV3-1 (or the pseudogene TRBV3-2); D gene uncertain. The germline CDR1 and CDR2 sequences are LGHDT and YNNKEL (reference sequence). The CDR3 runs to 12 residues. Trimming left V 1 base short and J 6 bases short, with 4 bases between. The DNA of the CDR3 is TGTGCCAGCAGCCAAGGCGCTCAGCCCCAGCATTTT. Translated: CASSQGAQPQHF.

The chain joins TRBV5-6 to TRBJ1-3; a possible D gene is TRBD1 (6 bases). CDR1 and CDR2 from the germline V gene are SGHDT and YYEEEE. With 3 bases removed from V and 2 bases from J, the gap between germline ends came to 12 bases. The CDR3 covers 15 residues. The CDR3 spells CASSSRGWPGNTIYF. DNA of the CDR3: TGTGCCAGCAGCTCAAGGGGGTGGCCTGGAAACACCATATATTTT.

The V call is TRBV5-6, the J call TRBJ1-2; 8 positions agree with TRBD1. In germline, CDR1 is SGHDT, CDR2 YYEEEE. The CDR3 extends over 15 amino acids. Trimming removed 0 bases from V and 8 bases from J; junction bases left unmatched: 9. CDR3 sequence (DNA): TGTGCCAGCAGCTTGGGACAGGGGAACATGGAAGGCTACACCTTC. It specifies CASSLGQGNMEGYTF.

This clone came up a few times. The chain carries TRBV9 and TRBJ2-7; possible D gene TRBD2, 7 bases. This CDR3 has 17 amino acids. The germline CDR1 and CDR2 sequences are SGDLS and YYNGEE. The ends were cut back, 4 bases at V and 2 bases at J, with 22 bases in the middle. CDR3 sequence reads: CASSPSEGGLGTYEQYF. The DNA for the CDR3 is TGTGCCAGCAGCCCATCCGAGGGGGGGCTCGGGACCTACGAGCAGTACTTC.

The chain combines TRBV2 with TRBJ1-1; D is perhaps TRBD1 (5 bases). CDR1 is SNHLY and CDR2 is FYNNEI in the germline V gene. V lost 6 bases to trimming and J lost 1 base, with 15 bases between them. The CDR3 runs to 15 residues. The CDR3 protein is CASSMVGQTNTEAFF. Written as DNA, the CDR3 is TGTGCCAGCAGCATGGTGGGGCAGACGAACACTGAAGCTTTCTTT.

The chain combines TRBV3-1 (or the pseudogene TRBV3-2) with TRBJ1-2; 8 nucleotides line up with TRBD1. V shed 3 bases, J shed 8 bases, and the junction held 8 bases outside the gene matches. This CDR3 spans 14 amino acids. Germline-derived CDR1 and CDR2 are LGHDT and YNNKEL (reference sequence). The CDR3 protein is CASSHQDRVEGYTF. CDR3 DNA: TGTGCCAGCAGCCATCAGGACAGGGTAGAAGGCTACACCTTC.

The rearrangement links TRBV30 to TRBJ1-2, with 7 bases that match TRBD1. There are 12 residues in the CDR3. Germline CDR1 and CDR2: GTSNPN and SVGIG (reference sequence). With 8 bases clipped from V and 4 bases from J, the junction kept 7 bases outside the gene matches. The CDR3 here is CARDSRLYGYTF. CDR3 in DNA: TGTGCCCGGGACAGTCGGCTCTATGGCTACACCTTC.

This clone appeared once. The V gene is TRBV28, the J gene TRBJ2-7, with D possibly TRBD1 on 5 matching bases. With 8 bases removed from V and 2 bases from J, the gap between germline ends came to 13 bases. The V gene's germline CDR1 is MDHEN and CDR2 SYDVKM. The CDR3 sequence is 13 residues long. CDR3 protein: CASALQVPYEQYF. The DNA of the CDR3 is TGTGCCAGCGCGCTACAGGTTCCCTACGAGCAGTACTTC.

This chain uses TRBV5-6 with TRBJ2-2, with TRBD2 matching over 10 bases. V dropped 4 bases and J dropped 5; count of bases not matched to a gene: 8. The CDR3 runs to 16 residues. CDR1 is SGHDT and CDR2 is YYEEEE in the germline V gene. The CDR3 protein is CASSLGTSAHTGELFF. CDR3 sequence (DNA): TGTGCCAGCAGCCTGGGGACTAGCGCTCATACCGGGGAGCTGTTTTTT.

This chain connects TRBV19 to TRBJ2-3, with 7 bases that match TRBD1. The CDR3 extends over 16 amino acids. Germline CDR1 and CDR2: LNHDA and SQIVND (reference sequence). V lost 4 bases to trimming and J lost 1 base; unmatched junction nucleotides: 8. The CDR3 reads CASSTLGTVGTDTQYF. The CDR3 DNA sequence: TGTGCCAGTAGTACTCTCGGGACAGTTGGCACAGATACGCAGTATTTT. Filled out from reference TRBV19 and TRBJ2-3, the complete variable domain reads DGGITQSPKYLFRKEGQNVTLSCEQNLNHDAMYWYRQDPGQGLRLIYYSQIVNDFQKGDIAEGYSVSREKKESFPLTVTSAQKNPTAFYLCASSTLGTVGTDTQYFGPGTRLTVL.

The V and J genes are TRBV6-5 and TRBJ1-4, with D possibly TRBD1 on 5 matching bases. Germline CDR1 and CDR2: MNHEY and SVGAGI. The CDR3 runs to 12 residues. Trimming cost V 6 bases and J 6 bases, with 8 bases left between them. CDR3 sequence: CASRGRDEKLFF. In DNA, the CDR3 is TGTGCCAGCAGGGGCAGGGATGAAAAACTGTTTTTT.

The chain recombines TRBV21-1 with TRBJ1-1. TRBV21-1 is a known pseudogene. CDR3 size: 14 residues. The DNA of the CDR3 is TGTGCCAGCAGCAGCCTCGGTTCGGACACTGAAGCTTTCTTT. It is translated as CASSSLGSDTEAFF.

The chain couples TRBV6-5 to TRBJ1-2, with 8 bases lining up with TRBD1. With 4 bases clipped from V and 0 bases from J, the junction kept 1 base outside the gene matches. Germline values: CDR1 MNHEY, CDR2 SVGAGI. There are 14 residues in the CDR3. The CDR3 is CASSSGGTNYGYTF. The CDR3 nucleotides are TGTGCCAGCAGTTCAGGGGGCACTAACTATGGCTACACCTTC.

V and J are TRBV5-1 and TRBJ1-1; D is unclear. The germline V gene has CDR1 SGHRS and CDR2 YFSETQ. CDR3 length: 13 residues. V lost 0 bases and J 7 bases, leaving 10 bases between the germline ends. In DNA, the CDR3 is TGCGCCAGCAGCTTGGCCCAACAGCTTGAAGCTTTCTTT. This translates into CASSLAQQLEAFF.

In its sample, this clone was seen once. This chain joins TRBV6-5 and TRBJ1-5, with 11 bases lining up with TRBD1. Germline assignment: CDR1 MNHEY and CDR2 SVGAGI. V trimming: 6 bases; J trimming: 7 bases; junction bases outside the gene matches: 5. The CDR3 spans 14 residues. This CDR3 reads CASRIGQGAQPQHF. CDR3 coding DNA: TGTGCCAGCAGGATCGGACAGGGGGCCCAGCCCCAGCATTTT.

The V and J genes are TRBV7-3 and TRBJ2-5; D possibly corresponds to TRBD1 (5 bases). Germline loops: CDR1 SGHTA, CDR2 FQGTGA. V was shortened by 3 bases and J by 5 bases, with 10 bases between the two germline ends. This CDR3 region has 13 residues. The CDR3 DNA reads TGTGCCAGCAGCTTGGCTAGACAGGAGACCCAGTACTTC. Amino acids: CASSLARQETQYF.